This entry describes one T cell receptor (beta chain). The antigen is not known. V lost 0 bases and J lost 4, with 9 bases in between. Per the germline V gene, CDR1 is LNHDA and CDR2 is SQIVND (reference sequence). The length of the CDR3 is 15 residues. The data are from a study of T cell clones after liver transplantation. Study overall: At least one year of complete immunosuppression withdrawal without enzymes over twice normal defined tolerance. Overall study results and limits: A significant post-transplant drop in circulating graft-donor-reactive CD4 TCRbeta sequences occurred in most of the 8 subjects. Compared with third party-reactive sequences, donor-reactive ones declined more, independent of withdrawal success.

Only in-frame clones appear in the TCRdb table, and some are missing; sequencing was by immunoSEQ multiplex PCR. This table holds around 20,000 clones, over 75% found once. The sample consisted of CD8+ T cells from blood, taken before liver transplant. This receptor was identified in a human donor who received a liver transplant. This rearrangement joins TRBV19 to TRBJ2-2; maybe TRBD1 (6 bases). The CDR3 loop is CASSIEDSGTGELFF. As DNA, the CDR3 is TGTGCCAGTAGTATAGAGGACAGTGGCACCGGGGAGCTGTTTTTT.